What follows describes a single T cell receptor (beta chain). Its target is not known. This record belongs to a study of CD4 T cells in relation to SARS-CoV-2 and coronaviruses. At the level of the study: ViraFEST: roughly 10-day antigen culture of PBMCs, then TCR beta CDR3 sequencing.

The method was immunoSEQ multiplex PCR; TCRdb's version includes in-frame clones alone and lacks a portion of them. The table records approximately 14,000 clones, roughly 80% of them present only once. The junction had 7 bases not matched to a gene; V was cut back by 5 bases and J by 5 bases. This CDR3 contains 14 residues. Germline V gene data show CDR1 as SEHNR and CDR2 as FQNEAQ (reference sequence). Notes on the study in general: No crossreactivity against non-spike viral proteins was tested here.

Before the COVID-19 pandemic, during about 2010-2018, CD4+ T cells were taken from unexposed donors. CD4+ T cells were isolated from the cells after around 10 days of culture. The rearrangement joins TRBV7-9 to TRBJ2-7; 9 bases agree with TRBD2. The receptor was isolated from a human donor in good health. The sample taken for sequencing was CD4+ T cells from PBMCs, cultured in vitro. The CDR3 sequence is CASSLRTSANEQYF. The CDR3 DNA is TGTGCCAGCAGCCTTCGGACTAGCGCCAACGAGCAGTACTTC.